The T cell receptor (beta chain) under discussion was sequenced for a study of T cell responses to AZD1222 COVID-19 vaccine. The CDR3 is made up of 13 amino acids. The V gene lost 3 bases and the J gene lost 2 bases, with 5 bases spanning the gap. Germline CDR1 reads SGDLS; CDR2 reads YYNGEE. Sequencing used immunoSEQ multiplex PCR; TCRdb keeps in-frame clones, though not all of them. The sample lists 90,000 to 130,000 clones; approximately 86% were seen once. This clone has only one observation. V is TRBV9 and J is TRBJ2-2, with D hard to call. Sample: peripheral blood, taken on day 0 of AZD1222 vaccination. This clonotype was sampled from an adult in good health. CDR3 sequence (DNA): TGTGCCAGCAGCGGGATCAACACCGGGGAGCTGTTTTTT. Its protein is CASSGINTGELFF.